Shown below are 25 T cell receptor beta chains from a single sample sequenced in a study of OX40 agonist ivuxolimab in advanced cancers. Profiled with immunoSEQ multiplex PCR; TCRdb holds only in-frame clones, not every one. The sample lists roughly 80,000 clones, approximately 95% occurring once. This specimen was CD4+ or CD8+ T cells sorted from blood, taken in a trial of the OX40 agonist ivuxolimab. The receptors were gathered from an adult with an advanced solid tumor such as melanoma, head and neck, liver or kidney cancer.

V and J are TRBV11-2 and TRBJ2-7; D is uncertain. This CDR3 comprises 12 residues. Trimming left V 5 bases short and J 6 bases short, with 11 bases between. Germline lookup yields CDR1 SGHAT and CDR2 FQNNGV. The CDR3 is CASSRHLAEQYF. For the CDR3, the DNA is TGTGCCAGCAGCAGACATCTCGCCGAGCAGTACTTC.

The chain couples TRBV30 to TRBJ2-7, with D maybe TRBD1 (5 bases). Germline V CDR1 and CDR2: GTSNPN, SVGIG (reference sequence). The V end was cut by 3 bases, the J end by 2 bases, with 11 bases between. The CDR3 totals 13 residues. In DNA form, the CDR3 reads TGTGCCTGGAGCACTCAGGGCGCCTACGAGCAGTACTTC. The encoded protein is CAWSTQGAYEQYF.

This chain joins TRBV28 and TRBJ2-3; maybe TRBD1 (6 bases). Germline CDR1 reads MDHEN; CDR2 reads SYDVKM. This CDR3 is built from 13 residues. V lost 7 bases, J lost 3 bases, and 11 bases lay in between. CDR3 nucleotide sequence: TGTGCCAGCAAAGGGGGAGCGACAGATACGCAGTATTTT. It yields the protein CASKGGATDTQYF. The variable domain in full, completed from reference TRBV28 and TRBJ2-3, reads DVKVTQSSRYLVKRTGEKVFLECVQDMDHENMFWYRQDPGLGLRLIYFSYDVKMKEKGDIPEGYSVSREKKERFSLILESASTNQTSMYLCASKGGATDTQYFGPGTRLTVL.

The chain carries TRBV28 and TRBJ2-6; D assignment may be TRBD1 or TRBD2 (7 bases each). CDR1 and CDR2 from the germline V gene are MDHEN and SYDVKM. CDR3 length: 18 amino acids. V gave up 7 bases and J gave up 0 bases, with 19 bases separating them. The CDR3 DNA reads TGTGCCAGCACCTCAGGGGGGGCGCGGTTCTCTGGGGCCAACGTCCTGACTTTC. As protein: CASTSGGARFSGANVLTF.

The rearrangement links TRBV28 to TRBJ2-4, with 8 bases matching TRBD1. CDR3 length equals 14 residues. CDR1 is MDHEN and CDR2 is SYDVKM in the germline V gene. J gave up 8 bases and V 6 bases, and 9 bases lay outside the gene matches. The CDR3 region is CASSFPGQGHIQYF. CDR3 DNA: TGTGCCAGCAGCTTCCCAGGACAGGGCCACATTCAGTACTTC.

V and J are TRBV7-9 and TRBJ2-1, with TRBD2 as a possible D gene (5 bases). Germline CDR1 SEHNR, CDR2 FQNEAQ (reference sequence). CDR3 length: 15 residues. Trimming stripped 1 base from V and 5 bases from J, with 12 bases between. This CDR3 is CASSLVGPRDNEQFF. CDR3 nucleotides: TGTGCCAGCAGCTTAGTGGGTCCGCGGGACAATGAGCAGTTCTTC.

The chain is built from TRBV15 and TRBJ1-4; 7 positions agree with TRBD1. The J segment lost 2 bases and the V segment lost 8 bases, leaving 14 bases of the junction unmatched. Germline assignment: CDR1 LNHNV and CDR2 YYDKDF (reference sequence). This CDR3 spans 17 amino acids. The CDR3 sequence: CATGGQQGTLTNEKLFF. The DNA of the CDR3 is TGTGCCACCGGGGGTCAACAGGGGACGCTGACTAATGAAAAACTGTTTTTT.

This chain connects TRBV29-1 to TRBJ1-4, with 8 nucleotides matching TRBD1. Losses at the gene ends were 0 bases for V and 0 bases for J; bases not matched to a gene: 6. This CDR3 is built from 17 residues. CDR1 SQVTM and CDR2 ANQGSEA come from the germline V gene. CDR3 coding DNA: TGCAGCGTTGAAGAGTTTGGGACAGGAGCAACTAATGAAAAACTGTTTTTT. It is translated as CSVEEFGTGATNEKLFF.

This sequence joins TRBV7-3 and TRBJ2-3; D remains unclear. Per germline, CDR1 SGHTA and CDR2 FQGTGA. V lost 4 bases and J 3 bases, leaving 23 bases between the germline ends. The CDR3 sequence is 18 residues long. This chain's CDR3 is CASSSPPGRVGITDTQYF. The DNA for the CDR3 is TGTGCCAGCAGCTCCCCTCCCGGACGGGTGGGGATAACAGATACGCAGTATTTT.

This chain uses TRBV5-1 with TRBJ2-5; 14 nucleotides align to TRBD2. Germline V gene lookup returns CDR1 SGHRS and CDR2 YFSETQ. V lost 2 bases, J lost 3 bases, and 3 bases stayed unmatched. This CDR3 has 16 residues. The CDR3 DNA is TGCGCCAGCAGCTTTACGACTAGCGGGAGGGAAGAGACCCAGTACTTC. Its protein product is CASSFTTSGREETQYF.

This sequence joins TRBV5-4 and TRBJ2-3, with D unclear. V was trimmed by 4 bases and J by 9 bases, leaving 18 bases between them. Germline lookup yields CDR1 SGHNT and CDR2 YYREEE (reference sequence). The CDR3 runs 14 residues. The CDR3 coding sequence is TGTGCCAGCAGCAATTACTCTAGTTCAGCGACGCAGTATTTT. It encodes CASSNYSSSATQYF.

The rearrangement links TRBV19 to TRBJ2-3, with D possibly TRBD1 on 6 matching bases. Germline CDR1 is LNHDA and CDR2 is SQIVND (reference sequence). This CDR3 is 14 amino acids long. The V gene lost 5 bases and the J gene lost 2 bases, with 11 bases spanning the gap. The CDR3: CASSPTGTTDTQYF. CDR3 DNA: TGTGCCAGTAGTCCAACAGGGACCACAGATACGCAGTATTTT.

The count of this clone is one. This chain uses TRBV19 with TRBJ1-2, with 11 bases that match TRBD1. The CDR3 has 16 residues. The germline CDR1 and CDR2 sequences are LNHDA and SQIVND (reference sequence). The V and J ends lost 4 bases and 2 bases, in that order; junction bases with no gene match: 6. CDR3 loop: CASSTRTGGENYGYTF. In nucleotides, the CDR3 is TGTGCCAGTAGTACCCGGACAGGGGGCGAAAACTATGGCTACACCTTC.

The CDR3 nucleotides read TGTGCCAGCAGCTTAGCAATGTTTACGGGAGTCACAGATACGCAGTATTTT. It codes for CASSLAMFTGVTDTQYF. This sequence joins TRBV7-2 and TRBJ2-3, with D possibly matching TRBD2 (6 bases). The CDR3 totals 17 residues. CDR1 SGHTA and CDR2 FQGNSA come from the germline V gene. Trimming cost V 0 bases and J 2 bases, with 15 bases left between them.

V gene TRBV28 combines with J gene TRBJ2-1, with 14 bases lining up with TRBD2. With 2 bases clipped from V and 4 bases from J, the junction kept 10 bases outside the gene matches. CDR3 length: 19 residues. Germline CDR1 and CDR2: MDHEN and SYDVKM. CDR3 DNA sequence: TGTGCCAGCAGTTTAGGGTGGACTAGCGGGAGGCCGGGGTACAATGAGCAGTTCTTC. This encodes CASSLGWTSGRPGYNEQFF.

The rearrangement uses TRBV7-6 and TRBJ2-1; the match to TRBD2 covers 14 bases. There are 17 residues in the CDR3. Per the germline V gene, CDR1 is SGHVS and CDR2 is FNYEAQ. V shed 5 bases and J 8 bases; nucleotides not matched to a gene: 11. The CDR3 nucleotides read TGTGCCAGCAGCAAATACGGACTAGCGGGGGGCAGGTATGAGCAGTTCTTC. Protein product: CASSKYGLAGGRYEQFF.

V gene TRBV5-1 combines with J gene TRBJ1-2, with TRBD1 as a possible D gene (6 bases). CDR3 size: 14 residues. V was cut by 2 bases and J by 3 bases, with 11 bases left in between. The germline V gene has CDR1 SGHRS and CDR2 YFSETQ. The CDR3, as DNA: TGCGCCAGCAGCTTACTACCAGGGGACTATGGCTACACCTTC. Its translation: CASSLLPGDYGYTF.

The chain joins TRBV29-1 to TRBJ2-7; D gene ambiguous. Germline V gene data show CDR1 as SQVTM and CDR2 as ANQGSEA. V shed 5 bases and J shed 2 bases, with 10 bases lying between them. This CDR3 region has 12 residues. CDR3 loop: CSVLHSAYEQYF. CDR3 nucleotide sequence: TGCAGCGTTTTACACAGCGCCTACGAGCAGTACTTC.

The chain couples TRBV19 to TRBJ2-3, with D possibly being TRBD2 (6 bases). The CDR3 length is 13 residues. Per the germline V gene, CDR1 is LNHDA and CDR2 is SQIVND (reference sequence). V was trimmed by 4 bases and J by 11 bases, leaving 16 bases between them. The CDR3 coding sequence is TGTGCCAGTAGTACAAGGGGTCGGGGGAGGCAGTATTTT. It encodes CASSTRGRGRQYF.

The rearrangement uses TRBV30 and TRBJ2-7, with TRBD2 matching over 9 bases. There are 15 residues in the CDR3. Trimming cost V 0 bases and J 3 bases; bases outside gene matches: 6. The germline gives CDR1 GTSNPN, CDR2 SVGIG (reference sequence). CDR3 sequence reads: CAWSVASGDVYEQYF. CDR3 DNA sequence: TGTGCCTGGAGTGTGGCTAGCGGGGACGTCTACGAGCAGTACTTC.

This clone was counted between two and nine times. This chain connects TRBV30 to TRBJ1-1; D unresolved. V gave up 0 bases and J gave up 1 base, with 6 bases separating them. Germline V gene sequence: CDR1 GTSNPN, CDR2 SVGIG (reference sequence). This CDR3 is built from 13 residues. The CDR3 protein is CAWSVLENTEAFF. The DNA of the CDR3 is TGTGCCTGGAGTGTACTTGAGAACACTGAAGCTTTCTTT.

The rearrangement uses TRBV7-9 and TRBJ1-1; D unclear. Germline V gives CDR1 SEHNR, CDR2 FQNEAQ (reference sequence). The V gene lost 1 base and the J gene lost 0 bases, with 6 bases spanning the gap. The CDR3 runs 14 residues. CDR3 loop: CASSLVLLNTEAFF. The CDR3 DNA follows: TGTGCCAGCAGCTTAGTTCTCCTGAACACTGAAGCTTTCTTT.

The rearrangement uses TRBV19 and TRBJ1-2, with 7 bases lining up with TRBD1. Germline CDR1 is LNHDA and CDR2 is SQIVND (reference sequence). Trimming at V came to 7 bases and at J to 4 bases, leaving 15 bases not matched to a gene. CDR3 length equals 16 residues. CDR3 sequence (DNA): TGTGCCAGTATGCACCGGGACAGCCAAGCCTTCTATGGCTACACCTTC. It translates to CASMHRDSQAFYGYTF.

As concerns this clone: Distinct nucleotide sequences in the sample also encode this CDR3. The CDR3 region is CASSLIGTDTQYF. CDR3 DNA: TGTGCCAGCAGCTTAATCGGCACAGATACGCAGTATTTT. The rearrangement uses TRBV7-9 and TRBJ2-3; D gene ambiguous. Trimming removed 2 bases at V and 1 base at J, with 4 bases between. Germline values: CDR1 SEHNR, CDR2 FQNEAQ (reference sequence). The CDR3 runs to 13 residues.

The genes are TRBV27 and TRBJ2-5; 7 bases match TRBD2. The CDR3 is made up of 14 amino acids. Germline V gene sequence: CDR1 MNHEY, CDR2 SMNVEV (reference sequence). V was pared by 6 bases and J by 5 bases, with 9 bases of the junction left unmatched. The CDR3 DNA reads as TGTGCCAGCAGACCCTTGGGAGGGGCGGAGACCCAGTACTTC. It yields the protein CASRPLGGAETQYF.